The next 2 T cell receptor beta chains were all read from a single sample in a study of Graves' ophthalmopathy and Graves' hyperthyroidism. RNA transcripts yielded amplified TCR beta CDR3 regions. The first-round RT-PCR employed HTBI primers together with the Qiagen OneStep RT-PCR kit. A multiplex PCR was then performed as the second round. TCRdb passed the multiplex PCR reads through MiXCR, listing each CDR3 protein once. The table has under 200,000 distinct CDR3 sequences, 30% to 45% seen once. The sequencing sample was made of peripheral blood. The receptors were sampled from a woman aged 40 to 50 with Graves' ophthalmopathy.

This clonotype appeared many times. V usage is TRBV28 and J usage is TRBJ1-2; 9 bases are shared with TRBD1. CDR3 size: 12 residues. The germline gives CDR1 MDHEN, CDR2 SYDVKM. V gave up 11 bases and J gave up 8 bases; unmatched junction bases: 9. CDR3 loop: CAAQGALRGYTF. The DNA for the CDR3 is TGTGCCGCACAGGGGGCGTTGAGGGGCTACACCTTC.

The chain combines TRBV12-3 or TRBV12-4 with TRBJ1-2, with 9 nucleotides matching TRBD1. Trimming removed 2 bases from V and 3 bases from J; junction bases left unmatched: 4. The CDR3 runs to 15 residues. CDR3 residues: CASSLSGQGDYGYTF. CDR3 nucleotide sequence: TGTGCCAGCAGTTTATCGGGACAGGGTGACTATGGCTACACCTTC.